This section outlines one TCR beta chain sequence together with its context. Sequencing used immunoSEQ multiplex PCR; TCRdb keeps in-frame clones, though not all of them. The data contain about 180,000 clones, 85% to 95% of them singletons. The entry originates in a study of T cell responses to AZD1222 COVID-19 vaccine. This CDR3 region has 15 residues. The germline gives CDR1 MGHRA, CDR2 YSYEKL. Trimming at V came to 4 bases and at J to 4 bases, leaving 7 bases not matched to a gene. The rearrangement links TRBV4-1 to TRBJ1-2, with 9 bases fitting TRBD1. The sequences come from peripheral blood, collected 28 days after the second AZD1222 dose. The TCR originated in an adult who received the AZD1222 COVID-19 vaccine. CDR3: CASSPGQGIIYGYTF. The CDR3 DNA follows: TGCGCCAGCAGCCCTGGACAGGGGATCATCTATGGCTACACCTTC.